Listed here are 7 T cell receptor beta chains from one sample, sequenced in a study of PD-1 and CTLA-4 blockade in melanoma. Some clones are missing from TCRdb's copy, which holds only in-frame ones; the method was immunoSEQ multiplex PCR. The table has about 32,000 clones, 88% seen once. Specimen: CD8+ T cells from peripheral blood, collected from a patient given anti-PD-1 treatment. These receptors were obtained from a human donor with melanoma.

The V call is TRBV9, the J call TRBJ1-2; no reliable D call. CDR1 and CDR2 (germline): SGDLS, YYNGEE. Trimming cost V 6 bases and J 4 bases, with 7 bases left between them. The CDR3 runs 11 residues. In DNA form, the CDR3 reads TGTGCCAGCACCAGCCCCTATGGCTACACCTTC. This codes for CASTSPYGYTF.

The V call is TRBV20-1, the J call TRBJ2-1, with D possibly matching TRBD1 (6 bases). The CDR3 has 18 residues. CDR1 and CDR2 (germline): DFQATT, SNEGSKA (reference sequence). The V gene lost 3 bases and the J gene lost 0 bases, with 21 bases spanning the gap. CDR3 nucleotide sequence: TGCAGTGCTAGTCTGCGTGTGTTGACAGGCAGCTCCTACAATGAGCAGTTCTTC. Protein product: CSASLRVLTGSSYNEQFF.

CDR3 nucleotides: TGTGCCAGTAGTATTTCCGGGGGCTGGACCTATAATTCACCCCTCCACTTT. Protein: CASSISGGWTYNSPLHF. The chain is built from TRBV19 and TRBJ1-6, with D possibly being TRBD1 (6 bases). Per germline, CDR1 LNHDA and CDR2 SQIVND (reference sequence). The length of the CDR3 is 17 residues. The V and J ends lost 3 bases and 2 bases respectively, with 14 bases between them.

The rearrangement links TRBV11-2 to TRBJ1-2, with 8 bases aligning to TRBD1. CDR1 and CDR2 from the germline V gene are SGHAT and FQNNGV. The CDR3 is made up of 15 amino acids. Losses at the gene ends were 3 bases for V and 1 base for J; bases not matched to a gene: 4. Here the CDR3 DNA reads TGTGCCAGCAGCTTTTGGGGACAGGTTAACTATGGCTACACCTTC. This sequence encodes CASSFWGQVNYGYTF.

The chain combines TRBV28 with TRBJ2-3; 10 bases line up with TRBD2. The CDR3 runs to 16 residues. Trimming took 3 bases from V and 13 from J; bases not matched to a gene: 16. Looked up from germline, CDR1 is MDHEN and CDR2 is SYDVKM. The CDR3 sequence is CASSLIGDSGGMTEYF. In DNA form, the CDR3 reads TGTGCCAGCAGTTTGATAGGGGATAGCGGGGGGATGACGGAGTATTTT.

This clone has a single count. This rearrangement joins TRBV20-1 to TRBJ2-3; no firm D call. Germline CDR1 and CDR2: DFQATT and SNEGSKA (reference sequence). The CDR3 has 11 amino acids. The CDR3 region has the DNA TGCAGGGAAGGAAACGCAGATACGCAGTATTTT. Protein: CREGNADTQYF.

This clone was observed a single time. CDR3 nucleotide sequence: TGTGCCAGCAGCCCAAGGGGGCTTAACACTGAAGCTTTCTTT. It specifies CASSPRGLNTEAFF. This chain connects TRBV5-4 to TRBJ1-1; 7 bases map to TRBD1. In germline, CDR1 is SGHNT, CDR2 YYREEE (reference sequence). V lost 4 bases, J lost 2 bases, and 5 bases stayed unmatched. The CDR3 runs to 14 residues. Full variable domain (missing parts from reference TRBV5-4 and TRBJ1-1): ETGVTQSPTHLIKTRGQQVTLRCSSQSGHNTVSWYQQALGQGPQFIFQYYREEENGRGNFPPRFSGLQFPNYSSELNVNALELDDSALYLCASSPRGLNTEAFFGQGTRLTVV.